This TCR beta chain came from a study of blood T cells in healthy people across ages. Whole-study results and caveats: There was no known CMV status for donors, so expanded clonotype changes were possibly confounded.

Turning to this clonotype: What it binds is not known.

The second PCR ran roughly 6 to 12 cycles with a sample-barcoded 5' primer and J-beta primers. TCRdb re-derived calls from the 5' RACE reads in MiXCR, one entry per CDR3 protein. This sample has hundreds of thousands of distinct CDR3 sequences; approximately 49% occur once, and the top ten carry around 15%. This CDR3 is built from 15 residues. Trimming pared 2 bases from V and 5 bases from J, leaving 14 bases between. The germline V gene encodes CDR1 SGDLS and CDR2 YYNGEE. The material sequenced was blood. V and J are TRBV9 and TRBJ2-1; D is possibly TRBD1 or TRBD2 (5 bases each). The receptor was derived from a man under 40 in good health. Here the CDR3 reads CASSVGTQTNNEQFF. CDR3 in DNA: TGTGCCAGCAGCGTTGGGACGCAAACTAACAATGAGCAGTTCTTC.